The sequence of this T cell receptor (beta chain) was determined in a study of cytomegalovirus exposure and HLA in healthy donors. Regarding the study as a whole: A previous analysis found most TCR beta V segments productive roughly 90% or roughly 30% of the time. The authors listed 150 to 200 TCR beta chains as cytomegalovirus-associated.

Comment on this clone: The antigen is undetermined.

The PCR was carried out with 60 Vbeta primers and 13 Jbeta primers. The repertoire was sequenced with immunoSEQ multiplex PCR; TCRdb's copy has only in-frame clones and lacks some. The sample lists roughly 150,000 clones; 80% were seen once. Trimming removed 4 bases from V and 6 bases from J; junction bases left unmatched: 2. Per germline, CDR1 SGHVS and CDR2 FNYEAQ. This CDR3 is built from 14 residues. This chain joins TRBV7-6 and TRBJ2-1; TRBD2 agrees at 11 bases. This TCR was recovered from a man aged 25-45 years in good health and CMV-seronegative. The sample taken for sequencing was PBMCs. The CDR3 here is CASSSGLAVNEQFF. The CDR3 bases are TGTGCCAGCAGCTCGGGACTAGCGGTCAATGAGCAGTTCTTC.